The clone carrying this T cell receptor (beta chain) was seen a few times. Its antigen is undetermined. The entry originates in a study of cytomegalovirus exposure and HLA in healthy donors. General study findings and limits: Across HLA loci, a later analysis found differing TCR association rates, with DRB1 most and HLA-C fewest. HLA alleles showed associations with some 17,000 TCR beta sequences in a later analysis, at a 0.05 false discovery rate. Productive rates of about 90% or about 30% were seen for most TCR beta V segments in an earlier analysis.

This PCR relied on a set of 60 Vbeta primers and 13 Jbeta primers. The assay was immunoSEQ multiplex PCR, and TCRdb's table has in-frame clones only and misses some. The data show around 140,000 clones, about 9.1% seen once. Germline V gene sequence: CDR1 SEHNR, CDR2 FQNEAQ (reference sequence). After removal of 0 bases from V and 7 bases from J, the junction contained 6 bases not matched to a gene. The CDR3 consists of 15 residues. The sample was PBMCs. The chain employs TRBV7-9 and TRBJ2-5, with TRBD1 matching 9 bases. The clonotype originates from a woman between 40 and 55 years old in good health and CMV-seropositive. The CDR3 DNA is TGTGCCAGCAGCTTAGCCGGGACAGGGAGGAGGACCCAGTACTTC. This codes for CASSLAGTGRRTQYF.